This T cell receptor beta chain was identified in a study of T cell responses to AZD1222 COVID-19 vaccine. This CDR3 contains 15 residues. The ends lost 7 bases at V and 0 bases at J; junction bases unmatched: 9. Germline V gene lookup returns CDR1 SNHLY and CDR2 FYNNEI. Produced via immunoSEQ multiplex PCR; TCRdb's table is partial and in-frame only. The table shows some 160,000 clones, with approximately 92% occurring only once. The V gene is TRBV2, the J gene TRBJ2-7, with 7 bases aligning to TRBD1. The material sequenced was peripheral blood, taken on day 0 of AZD1222 vaccination. The receptor's source is an adult in good health. CDR3 sequence reads: CASTDGPGGSYEQYF. In DNA form, the CDR3 reads TGTGCCAGCACTGACGGTCCAGGGGGCTCCTACGAGCAGTACTTC.